The rows below give T cell receptor beta chains drawn from one sample of a study of blood T cell repertoires in COVID-19. Clones were sequenced by immunoSEQ multiplex PCR, and TCRdb holds only the in-frame ones, with some missing. Of roughly 220,000 clones listed, about 90% were seen once; the top ten hold approximately 16%. Sequencing was carried out using PBMCs or T cells enriched from blood (not recorded which). All receptors come from a man younger than 45 who had been exposed to COVID-19. The CDR3 runs from the conserved cysteine through the conserved F or W. The D gene is left open where the match is weak.

length,J,D,V,DNA,CDR3
13,TRBJ2-3,.,TRBV19,TGTGCCAGTAGGGACAGAAGCACAGATACGCAGTATTTT,CASRDRSTDTQYF
14,TRBJ2-2,.,TRBV5-1,TGCGCCAGCAGCTTGAGTCGGGGGATCGGGGAGCTGTTTTTT,CASSLSRGIGELFF
13,TRBJ1-1,.,TRBV12-3/TRBV12-4,TGTGCCGGATCTAGAGGGGGGAACACTGAAGCTTTCTTT,CAGSRGGNTEAFF
13,TRBJ2-7,TRBD1,TRBV3-1/TRBV3-2,TGTGCCAGCAGCTTGGGACAGGTCGAAGAGCAGTACTTC,CASSLGQVEEQYF
15,TRBJ2-3,.,TRBV27,TGTGCCAGCAGGCCCGGCGGGGACTTCTTTGATACGCAGTATTTT,CASRPGGDFFDTQYF
13,TRBJ1-6,.,TRBV7-9,TGTGCCAGCAGCGCGTTACAGGAGTCACCCCTCCACTTT,CASSALQESPLHF
15,TRBJ1-4,.,TRBV27,TGTGCCAGCAGTCCACGGAGTGCAACTAATGAAAAACTGTTTTTT,CASSPRSATNEKLFF
14,TRBJ2-5,TRBD1,TRBV10-3,TGTGCCATCAGCGACGAGGGCAGGGGGGAGACCCAGTACTTC,CAISDEGRGETQYF
14,TRBJ2-5,TRBD2,TRBV11-1,TGTGCCAGCAGCTTACTCAGCGGGGGCGAGACCCAGTACTTC,CASSLLSGGETQYF
13,TRBJ2-1,TRBD1,TRBV12-3/TRBV12-4,TGTGCCAGCAGCCTACAGGGGGCCAATGAGCAGTTCTTC,CASSLQGANEQFF
12,TRBJ2-4,.,TRBV9,TGTGCCAGCAGCCAGGCGGGGAACATTCAGTACTTC,CASSQAGNIQYF
17,TRBJ1-6,.,TRBV6-1,TGTGCCAGCAGTGAGGGCAGGGTACCCTCCTATAATTCACCCCTCCACTTT,CASSEGRVPSYNSPLHF
14,TRBJ1-2,.,TRBV3-1/TRBV3-2,TGTGCCAGCAGCCTGGGTCGGCCAGGCCAGGACTACACCTTC,CASSLGRPGQDYTF
13,TRBJ2-5,.,TRBV6-1,TGTGCCAGCAGCTTGGACACCCAAGAGACCCAGTACTTC,CASSLDTQETQYF
17,TRBJ1-1,TRBD1,TRBV7-2,TGTGCCAGCAGCTTGACAGGGGCCTCGTTCATGAACACTGAAGCTTTCTTT,CASSLTGASFMNTEAFF
18,TRBJ2-5,TRBD2,TRBV5-6,TGTGCCAGCAGCTTGGGTGAGACTAGCGGTTCCCGAGAGGAGACCCAGTACTTC,CASSLGETSGSREETQYF
14,TRBJ2-5,TRBD1,TRBV19,TGTGCCAGTAGTGACGACAGGGTCCGAGAGACCCAGTACTTC,CASSDDRVRETQYF
13,TRBJ1-4,TRBD1,TRBV9,TGTGCCAGCACCGGGACAGCGGATGAAAAACTGTTTTTT,CASTGTADEKLFF
15,TRBJ2-5,TRBD2,TRBV4-1,TGCGCCAGCAGTTCAGGTTCGGGACTAGAAGAGACCCAGTACTTC,CASSSGSGLEETQYF
16,TRBJ1-4,.,TRBV10-3,TGTGCCATCAGTGAGGGAGAAATTTCAACTAATGAAAAACTGTTTTTT,CAISEGEISTNEKLFF
15,TRBJ2-3,.,TRBV29-1,TGCAGCGTTGAGGTCGAAATAAACCGGGCAGATACGCAGTATTTT,CSVEVEINRADTQYF
14,TRBJ1-2,.,TRBV30,TGTGCCTGGAATCCCGGGACTCCGAGGTATGGCTACACCTTC,CAWNPGTPRYGYTF
12,TRBJ1-6,.,TRBV12-5,TGTGCTAGTGGTTTGAGCAATTCACCCCTCCACTTT,CASGLSNSPLHF
14,TRBJ1-2,.,TRBV2,TGTGCCAGCAGTGAGCGGGAAACAATCTATGGCTACACCTTC,CASSERETIYGYTF
16,TRBJ1-1,.,TRBV5-1,TGCGCCAGCAGCTCAGGGGTGGGAGTCGGTCTTGCTGAAGCTTTCTTT,CASSSGVGVGLAEAFF